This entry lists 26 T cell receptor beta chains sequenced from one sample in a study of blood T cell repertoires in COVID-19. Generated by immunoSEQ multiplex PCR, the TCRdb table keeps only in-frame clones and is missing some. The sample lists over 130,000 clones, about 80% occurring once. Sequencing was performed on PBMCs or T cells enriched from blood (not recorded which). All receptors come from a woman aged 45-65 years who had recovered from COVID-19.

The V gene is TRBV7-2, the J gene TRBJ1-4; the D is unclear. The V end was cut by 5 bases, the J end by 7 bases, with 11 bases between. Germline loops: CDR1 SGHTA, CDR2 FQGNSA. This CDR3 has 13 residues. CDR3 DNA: TGTGCCAGCAGCACTGACGGGGTTGAAAAACTGTTTTTT. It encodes CASSTDGVEKLFF.

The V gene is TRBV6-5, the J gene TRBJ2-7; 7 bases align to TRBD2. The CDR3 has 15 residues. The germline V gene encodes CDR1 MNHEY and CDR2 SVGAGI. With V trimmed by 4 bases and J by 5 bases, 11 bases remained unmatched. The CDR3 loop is CASSSIAAGENEQYF. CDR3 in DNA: TGTGCCAGCAGTTCCATCGCGGCGGGAGAGAACGAGCAGTACTTC.

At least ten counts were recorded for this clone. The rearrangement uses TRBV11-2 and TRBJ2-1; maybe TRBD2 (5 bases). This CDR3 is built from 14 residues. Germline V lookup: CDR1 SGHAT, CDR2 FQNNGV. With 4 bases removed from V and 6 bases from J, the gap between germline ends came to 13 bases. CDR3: CASSSLRGSNEQFF. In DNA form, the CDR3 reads TGTGCCAGCAGCTCCTTGCGAGGGAGCAATGAGCAGTTCTTC.

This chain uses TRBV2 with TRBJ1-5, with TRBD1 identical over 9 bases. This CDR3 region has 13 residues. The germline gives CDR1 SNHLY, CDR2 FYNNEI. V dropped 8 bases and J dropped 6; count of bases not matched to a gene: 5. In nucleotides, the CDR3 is TGTGCCAGCCGGGACAGGGACGGTCAGCCCCAGCATTTT. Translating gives CASRDRDGQPQHF.

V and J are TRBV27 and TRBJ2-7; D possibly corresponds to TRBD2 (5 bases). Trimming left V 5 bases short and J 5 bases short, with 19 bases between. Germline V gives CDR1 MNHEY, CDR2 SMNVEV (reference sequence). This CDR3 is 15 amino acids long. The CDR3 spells CASSLTIRRPHEQYF. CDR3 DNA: TGTGCCAGCAGTCTGACTATCCGGAGGCCCCACGAGCAGTACTTC.

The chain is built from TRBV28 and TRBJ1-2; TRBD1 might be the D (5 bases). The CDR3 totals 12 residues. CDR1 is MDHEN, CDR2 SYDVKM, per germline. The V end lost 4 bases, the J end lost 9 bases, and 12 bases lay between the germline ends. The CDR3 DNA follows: TGTGCCAGCAGTTCCCGGGGGGTGAGCTACACCTTC. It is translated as CASSSRGVSYTF.

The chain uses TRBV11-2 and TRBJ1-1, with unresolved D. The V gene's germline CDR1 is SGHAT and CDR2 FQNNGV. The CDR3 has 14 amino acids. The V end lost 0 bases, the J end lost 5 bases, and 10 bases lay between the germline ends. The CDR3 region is CASSLDLGSTEAFF. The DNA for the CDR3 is TGTGCCAGCAGCTTAGATTTGGGGAGTACTGAAGCTTTCTTT.

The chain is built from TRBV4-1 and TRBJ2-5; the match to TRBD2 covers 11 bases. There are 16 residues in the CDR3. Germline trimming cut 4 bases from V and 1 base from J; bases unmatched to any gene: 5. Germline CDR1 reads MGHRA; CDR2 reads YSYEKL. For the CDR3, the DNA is TGCGCCAGCAGCCTCCGACTAGCGGGACTCCAAGAGACCCAGTACTTC. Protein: CASSLRLAGLQETQYF.

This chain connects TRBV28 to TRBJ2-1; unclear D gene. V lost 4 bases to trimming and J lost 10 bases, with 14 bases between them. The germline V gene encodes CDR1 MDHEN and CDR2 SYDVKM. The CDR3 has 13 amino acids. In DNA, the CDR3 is TGTGCCAGCAGTTACCTCAGCGCCGGGGAGCAGTTCTTC. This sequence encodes CASSYLSAGEQFF.

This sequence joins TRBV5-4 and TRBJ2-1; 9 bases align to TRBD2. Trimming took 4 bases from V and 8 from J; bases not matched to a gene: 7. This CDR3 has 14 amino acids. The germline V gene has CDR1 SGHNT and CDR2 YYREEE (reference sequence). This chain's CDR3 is CASSVGLAIDEQFF. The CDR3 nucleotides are TGTGCCAGCAGCGTCGGACTAGCGATCGATGAGCAGTTCTTC.

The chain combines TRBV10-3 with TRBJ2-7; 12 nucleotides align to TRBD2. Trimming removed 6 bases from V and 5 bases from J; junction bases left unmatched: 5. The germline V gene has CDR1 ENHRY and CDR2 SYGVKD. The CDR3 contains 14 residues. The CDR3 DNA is TGTGCCATCAGGCCTAGCGGGAGGGAGGACGAGCAGTACTTC. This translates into CAIRPSGREDEQYF.

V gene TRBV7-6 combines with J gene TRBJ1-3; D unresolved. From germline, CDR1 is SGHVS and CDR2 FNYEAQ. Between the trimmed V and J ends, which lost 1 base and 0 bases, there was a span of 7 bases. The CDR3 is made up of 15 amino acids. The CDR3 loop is CASSLERGSGNTIYF. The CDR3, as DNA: TGTGCCAGCAGCTTAGAACGGGGCTCTGGAAACACCATATATTTT.

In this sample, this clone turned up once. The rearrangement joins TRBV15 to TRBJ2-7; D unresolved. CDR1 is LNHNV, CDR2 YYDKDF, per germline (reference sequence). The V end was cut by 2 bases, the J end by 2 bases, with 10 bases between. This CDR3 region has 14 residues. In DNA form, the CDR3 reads TGTGCCACCAGCAGAACGGGTTTAGCCTACGAGCAGTACTTC. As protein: CATSRTGLAYEQYF.

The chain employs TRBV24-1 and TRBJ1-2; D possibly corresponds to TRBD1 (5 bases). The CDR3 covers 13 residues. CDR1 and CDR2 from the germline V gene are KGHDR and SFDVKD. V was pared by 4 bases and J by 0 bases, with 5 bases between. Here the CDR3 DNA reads TGTGCCACCAGTGAGACAGCTAACTATGGCTACACCTTC. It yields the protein CATSETANYGYTF.

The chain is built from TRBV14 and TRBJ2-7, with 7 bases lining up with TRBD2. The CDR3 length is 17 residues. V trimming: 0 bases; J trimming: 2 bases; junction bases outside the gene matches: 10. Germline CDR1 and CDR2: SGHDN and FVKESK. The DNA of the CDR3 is TGTGCCAGCAGCCAAGAGCCCCTTTGGGCGGGGGCCTACGAGCAGTACTTC. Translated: CASSQEPLWAGAYEQYF.

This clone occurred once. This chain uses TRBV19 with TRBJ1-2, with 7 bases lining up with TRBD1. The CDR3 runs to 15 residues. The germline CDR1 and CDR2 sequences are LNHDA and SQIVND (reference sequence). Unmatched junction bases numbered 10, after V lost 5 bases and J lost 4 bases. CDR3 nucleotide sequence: TGTGCCAGTAGTCCCGATCGACAGGGTCCCTATGGCTACACCTTC. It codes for CASSPDRQGPYGYTF. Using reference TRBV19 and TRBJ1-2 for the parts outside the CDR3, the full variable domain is DGGITQSPKYLFRKEGQNVTLSCEQNLNHDAMYWYRQDPGQGLRLIYYSQIVNDFQKGDIAEGYSVSREKKESFPLTVTSAQKNPTAFYLCASSPDRQGPYGYTFGSGTRLTVV.

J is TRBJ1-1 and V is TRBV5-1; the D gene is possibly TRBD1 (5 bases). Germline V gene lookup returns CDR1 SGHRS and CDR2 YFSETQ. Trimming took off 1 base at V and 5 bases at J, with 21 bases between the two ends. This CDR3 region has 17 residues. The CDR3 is CASSLYPIDGTTTEAFF. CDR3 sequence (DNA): TGCGCCAGCAGCTTGTATCCCATCGACGGGACTACAACTGAAGCTTTCTTT.

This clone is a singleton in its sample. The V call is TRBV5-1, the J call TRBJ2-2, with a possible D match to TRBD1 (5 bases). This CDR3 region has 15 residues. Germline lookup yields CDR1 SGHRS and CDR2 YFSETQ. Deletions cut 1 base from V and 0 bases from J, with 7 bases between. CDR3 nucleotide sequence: TGCGCCAGCAGCTTGATGACAGCGAACACCGGGGAGCTGTTTTTT. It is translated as CASSLMTANTGELFF.

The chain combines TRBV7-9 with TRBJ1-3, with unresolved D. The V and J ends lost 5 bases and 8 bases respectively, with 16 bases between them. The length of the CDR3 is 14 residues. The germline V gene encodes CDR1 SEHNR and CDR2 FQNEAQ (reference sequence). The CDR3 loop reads CASSAGSTGDTIYF. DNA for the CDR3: TGTGCCAGCAGCGCGGGGTCGACCGGGGACACCATATATTTT.

As DNA, the CDR3 is TGTGCCAGCGCCAGGGAAACCTACGAGCAGTACTTC. As protein: CASARETYEQYF. The V and J genes are TRBV28 and TRBJ2-7; D is possibly TRBD1 (5 bases). CDR1 and CDR2 (germline): MDHEN, SYDVKM. Trimming removed 8 bases from V and 2 bases from J, with 10 bases in between. The CDR3 sequence is 12 residues long.

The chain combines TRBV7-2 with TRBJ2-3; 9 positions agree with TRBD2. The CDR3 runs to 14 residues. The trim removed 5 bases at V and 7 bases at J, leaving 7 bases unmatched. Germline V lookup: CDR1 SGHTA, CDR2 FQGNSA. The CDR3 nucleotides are TGTGCCAGCAGCATGGGGACTAGCAAATATACGCAGTATTTT. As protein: CASSMGTSKYTQYF.

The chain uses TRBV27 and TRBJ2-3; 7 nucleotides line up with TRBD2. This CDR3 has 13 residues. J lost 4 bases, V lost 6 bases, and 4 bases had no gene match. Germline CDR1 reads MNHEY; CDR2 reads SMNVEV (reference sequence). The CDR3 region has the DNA TGTGCCAGCAGGGCGGGAGTCCCAGATACGCAGTATTTT. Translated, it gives CASRAGVPDTQYF.

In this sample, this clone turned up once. Written as DNA, the CDR3 is TGTGCCAGCAGCGTAGCTACAGGGGCGGCCTATGGCTACACCTTC. It codes for CASSVATGAAYGYTF. The V call is TRBV9, the J call TRBJ1-2; 7 nucleotides agree with TRBD1. The CDR3 consists of 15 residues. Trimming cost V 0 bases and J 4 bases; bases outside gene matches: 6. From germline, CDR1 is SGDLS and CDR2 YYNGEE.

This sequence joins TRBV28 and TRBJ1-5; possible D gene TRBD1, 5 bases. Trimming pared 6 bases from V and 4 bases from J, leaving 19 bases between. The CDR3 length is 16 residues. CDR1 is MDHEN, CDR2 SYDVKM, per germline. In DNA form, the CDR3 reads TGTGCCAGCAGGCCCCTGGGGCAGGGCGAGAATCAGCCCCAGCATTTT. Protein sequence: CASRPLGQGENQPQHF.

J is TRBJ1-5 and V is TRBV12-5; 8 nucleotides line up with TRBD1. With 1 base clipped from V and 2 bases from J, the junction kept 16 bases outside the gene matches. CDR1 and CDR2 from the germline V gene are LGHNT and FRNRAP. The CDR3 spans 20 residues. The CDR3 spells CASGLGTFLTGDQRNQPQHF. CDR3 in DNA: TGTGCTAGTGGTTTGGGCACCTTCTTGACAGGGGACCAACGCAATCAGCCCCAGCATTTT.

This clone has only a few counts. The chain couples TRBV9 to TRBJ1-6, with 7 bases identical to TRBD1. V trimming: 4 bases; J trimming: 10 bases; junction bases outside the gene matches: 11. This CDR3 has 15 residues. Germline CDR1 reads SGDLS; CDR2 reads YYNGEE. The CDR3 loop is CASSPRQGSASPLHF. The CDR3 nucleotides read TGTGCCAGCAGCCCCAGACAGGGTTCTGCGTCACCCCTCCACTTT.